The 32 T cell receptor beta chains below were found in one sample sequenced in a study of blood T cell repertoires in COVID-19. Here immunoSEQ multiplex PCR was the method, and the copy in TCRdb shows in-frame clones only, minus some. This sample has 400,000 to 500,000 clones, with around 86% found just once. Sequenced sample: peripheral blood. The source of these receptors is a woman younger than 45 with active or convalescent COVID-19.

This rearrangement joins TRBV9 to TRBJ2-5, with a tentative D call TRBD2 (6 bases). Trimming removed 4 bases from V and 0 bases from J, with 19 bases in between. From germline, CDR1 is SGDLS and CDR2 YYNGEE. CDR3 length: 17 residues. The CDR3 loop reads CASSPRLGGRDQETQYF. The CDR3 bases are TGTGCCAGCAGCCCCCGTTTGGGGGGAAGGGACCAAGAGACCCAGTACTTC.

The V gene is TRBV11-2, the J gene TRBJ2-1, with 9 bases matching TRBD2. CDR1 is SGHAT and CDR2 is FQNNGV in the germline V gene. The CDR3 sequence is 15 residues long. Trimming removed 2 bases from V and 4 bases from J; junction bases left unmatched: 3. The CDR3 is CASSLSSGSYNEQFF. CDR3 nucleotides: TGTGCCAGCAGCTTAAGTAGCGGGAGTTACAATGAGCAGTTCTTC.

This sequence joins TRBV27 and TRBJ1-5; no reliable D call. Trimming took 5 bases from V and 7 from J, leaving 12 bases between them. Germline lookup yields CDR1 MNHEY and CDR2 SMNVEV (reference sequence). This CDR3 is 13 amino acids long. CDR3 protein: CASSPPSGQPQHF. DNA for the CDR3: TGTGCCAGCAGTCCTCCAAGCGGGCAGCCCCAGCATTTT.

The chain employs TRBV6-6 and TRBJ2-2; 9 nucleotides align to TRBD2. The CDR3 runs 15 residues. V shed 6 bases, J shed 2 bases, and the junction held 4 bases outside the gene matches. The germline V gene has CDR1 MNHNY and CDR2 SVGAGI (reference sequence). Here the CDR3 reads CASRTSGLNTGELFF. The CDR3 bases are TGTGCCAGCAGAACTAGCGGGCTTAACACCGGGGAGCTGTTTTTT.

The chain is built from TRBV11-1 and TRBJ2-7, with TRBD2 matching 7 bases. Trimming took 3 bases from V and 2 from J; bases not matched to a gene: 1. The length of the CDR3 is 13 residues. CDR1 SGHAT and CDR2 FQDESV come from the germline V gene (reference sequence). The chain's CDR3 is CASSFGLAYEQYF. CDR3 DNA: TGTGCCAGCAGCTTCGGACTAGCCTACGAGCAGTACTTC. The whole variable domain, filled in from reference TRBV11-1 and TRBJ2-7, reads EAEVAQSPRYKITEKSQAVAFWCDPISGHATLYWYRQILGQGPELLVQFQDESVVDDSQLPKDRFSAERLKGVDSTLKIQPAELGDSAMYLCASSFGLAYEQYFGPGTRLTVT.

The V gene is TRBV6-5, the J gene TRBJ1-5, with D possibly being TRBD1 (6 bases). The CDR3 is 13 residues long. Germline V gene data show CDR1 as MNHEY and CDR2 as SVGAGI. Trimming stripped 8 bases from V and 6 bases from J, with 14 bases between. The CDR3 is CASRTSGAQPQHF. DNA for the CDR3: TGTGCCAGCCGGACCTCAGGGGCTCAGCCCCAGCATTTT.

The V gene is TRBV6-1, the J gene TRBJ1-2; TRBD1 matches at 8 bases. This CDR3 spans 14 amino acids. With V trimmed by 3 bases and J by 7 bases, 7 bases remained unmatched. Germline CDR1 and CDR2: MNHNS and SASEGT. The CDR3 nucleotides read TGTGCCAGCAGTGACAGGGGGCTGGATGGTGGCTACACCTTC. As protein: CASSDRGLDGGYTF.

The gene calls are TRBV5-8 and TRBJ1-4; no definite D call. V shed 3 bases and J shed 8 bases, with 8 bases lying between them. CDR1 SGHTS and CDR2 YDEGEE come from the germline V gene. The CDR3 has 12 amino acids. The CDR3: CASSSLYEKLFF. Written as DNA, the CDR3 is TGTGCCAGCAGCTCACTATACGAAAAACTGTTTTTT.

Comment on this clone: The same CDR3 arises from other DNA sequences in this sample as well. This chain uses TRBV19 with TRBJ1-1, with D tentatively TRBD1 (6 bases). V lost 5 bases, J lost 1 base, and 11 bases lay in between. Germline V CDR1 and CDR2: LNHDA, SQIVND (reference sequence). The CDR3 has 14 residues. This CDR3 reads CASSPRTENTEAFF. In DNA, the CDR3 is TGTGCCAGTAGTCCTCGGACAGAGAACACTGAAGCTTTCTTT.

This clone appeared once. This chain links TRBV10-3 with TRBJ2-7; D is perhaps TRBD1 (5 bases). Trimming took off 0 bases at V and 0 bases at J, with 6 bases between the two ends. CDR1 is ENHRY and CDR2 is SYGVKD in the germline V gene. This CDR3 is 14 amino acids long. CDR3 residues: CAISESDSSYEQYF. DNA of the CDR3: TGTGCCATCAGTGAGTCCGACAGCTCCTACGAGCAGTACTTC.

The chain recombines TRBV7-2 with TRBJ1-6; possible D gene TRBD1, 6 bases. V was pared by 1 base and J by 0 bases, with 10 bases between. The CDR3 has 17 residues. CDR1 and CDR2 (germline): SGHTA, FQGNSA. CDR3 bases: TGTGCCAGCAGCTTAGGCTTCAGGGGCTCCTATAATTCACCCCTCCACTTT. Translating gives CASSLGFRGSYNSPLHF.

J is TRBJ1-1 and V is TRBV19, with 9 bases lining up with TRBD1. This CDR3 contains 16 residues. With V trimmed by 4 bases and J by 2 bases, 8 bases remained unmatched. The germline V gene encodes CDR1 LNHDA and CDR2 SQIVND (reference sequence). The CDR3 DNA is TGTGCCAGTAGTACCCGGACAGGGGCCAAAAACACTGAAGCTTTCTTT. Amino acid sequence: CASSTRTGAKNTEAFF. The complete variable domain, with remaining parts taken from reference TRBV19 and TRBJ1-1, reads DGGITQSPKYLFRKEGQNVTLSCEQNLNHDAMYWYRQDPGQGLRLIYYSQIVNDFQKGDIAEGYSVSREKKESFPLTVTSAQKNPTAFYLCASSTRTGAKNTEAFFGQGTRLTVV.

The V call is TRBV15, the J call TRBJ1-5; D not certain. From germline, CDR1 is LNHNV and CDR2 YYDKDF (reference sequence). CDR3 length equals 20 residues. V lost 1 base and J 0 bases, leaving 22 bases between the germline ends. The CDR3 protein is CATSRVGEVGGLYSNQPQHF. The CDR3 bases are TGTGCCACCAGCAGAGTAGGTGAGGTTGGAGGCCTTTATAGCAATCAGCCCCAGCATTTT.

V and J are TRBV5-1 and TRBJ1-3; 7 bases align to TRBD1. Per the germline V gene, CDR1 is SGHRS and CDR2 is YFSETQ. The CDR3 contains 19 residues. V gave up 3 bases and J gave up 0 bases; unmatched junction bases: 15. CDR3 sequence: CASSYGQVGGIGSGNTIYF. CDR3 in DNA: TGCGCCAGCAGCTACGGACAGGTTGGAGGTATAGGCTCTGGAAACACCATATATTTT. Full variable domain (missing parts from reference TRBV5-1 and TRBJ1-3): KAGVTQTPRYLIKTRGQQVTLSCSPISGHRSVSWYQQTPGQGLQFLFEYFSETQRNKGNFPGRFSGRQFSNSRSEMNVSTLELGDSALYLCASSYGQVGGIGSGNTIYFGEGSWLTVV.

The chain links TRBV7-6 to TRBJ1-1; perhaps TRBD1 as D (5 bases). CDR1 and CDR2 (germline): SGHVS, FNYEAQ. Trimming left V 6 bases short and J 3 bases short, with 14 bases between. The CDR3 has 14 amino acids. CDR3 in DNA: TGTGCCAGCAGGGCGGGGGTAGGGGACACTGAAGCTTTCTTT. Protein: CASRAGVGDTEAFF.

The table lists this clone with a count of one. V usage is TRBV5-1 and J usage is TRBJ2-1, with 13 positions matching TRBD2. The CDR3 has 16 amino acids. Germline trimming cut 4 bases from V and 9 bases from J; bases unmatched to any gene: 10. Per the germline V gene, CDR1 is SGHRS and CDR2 is YFSETQ. The CDR3 loop is CASSPPGLAGVGEQFF. CDR3 in DNA: TGCGCCAGCAGCCCGCCAGGACTAGCGGGAGTCGGTGAGCAGTTCTTC.

Only a few counts were recorded for this clone. The CDR3 DNA reads TGTGCCAGCGGACAGTACACTGGAAACACCATATATTTT. It yields the protein CASGQYTGNTIYF. V and J are TRBV19 and TRBJ1-3; D might be TRBD1 (6 bases). The CDR3 spans 13 residues. Germline V gives CDR1 LNHDA, CDR2 SQIVND (reference sequence). Trimming cost V 9 bases and J 2 bases, with 11 bases left between them.

The rearrangement links TRBV11-2 to TRBJ2-7; D might be TRBD1 (6 bases). Germline-derived CDR1 and CDR2 are SGHAT and FQNNGV. CDR3 length: 16 amino acids. V shed 5 bases and J shed 1 base, with 18 bases lying between them. The CDR3: CASSLNRASSSYEQYF. In DNA form, the CDR3 reads TGTGCCAGCAGCCTTAACAGGGCCTCCTCTTCCTACGAGCAGTACTTC.

The rearrangement links TRBV19 to TRBJ1-1; TRBD1 matches 8 bases. This CDR3 has 14 amino acids. Germline V gene sequence: CDR1 LNHDA, CDR2 SQIVND (reference sequence). V shed 6 bases and J 8 bases; nucleotides not matched to a gene: 11. CDR3 amino acids: CASSRDRGVREAFF. CDR3 nucleotide sequence: TGTGCCAGTAGCCGCGACAGGGGTGTTAGAGAAGCTTTCTTT.

This sequence joins TRBV6-7 and TRBJ1-1; no definite D call. TRBV6-7 is an open reading frame whose function is uncertain. V lost 7 bases and J lost 4, with 19 bases in between. The CDR3 contains 15 residues. CDR3 protein: CASIPPRGWSTEAFF. In nucleotides, the CDR3 is TGTGCCAGCATTCCCCCTCGGGGTTGGAGCACTGAAGCTTTCTTT.

V and J are TRBV7-2 and TRBJ1-5, with D possibly being TRBD1 (6 bases). Trimming removed 3 bases from V and 2 bases from J, with 8 bases in between. The CDR3 contains 14 residues. The germline V gene encodes CDR1 SGHTA and CDR2 FQGNSA. CDR3 sequence: CASSLTGGNQPQHF. The CDR3, as DNA: TGTGCCAGCAGCTTGACAGGCGGCAATCAGCCCCAGCATTTT.

The rearrangement joins TRBV29-1 to TRBJ1-2; 12 positions match TRBD1. The CDR3 spans 13 residues. Per germline, CDR1 SQVTM and CDR2 ANQGSEA. Trimming removed 7 bases from V and 4 bases from J; junction bases left unmatched: 4. The CDR3 DNA is TGCAGCGCTGGGACAGGGGGCGTCTATGGCTACACCTTC. Protein sequence: CSAGTGGVYGYTF.

The V and J genes are TRBV5-1 and TRBJ2-5; TRBD1 matches at 8 bases. The CDR3 is 16 amino acids. CDR1 and CDR2 (germline): SGHRS, YFSETQ. Trimming removed 10 bases from V and 5 bases from J; junction bases left unmatched: 19. This CDR3 reads CARTRQGPKRWETQYF. The CDR3 nucleotides are TGCGCCCGAACTCGACAGGGGCCAAAAAGGTGGGAGACCCAGTACTTC.

This chain links TRBV19 with TRBJ1-2; TRBD1 matches 11 bases. This CDR3 is 16 amino acids long. Looked up from germline, CDR1 is LNHDA and CDR2 is SQIVND (reference sequence). Trimming cost V 4 bases and J 8 bases; bases outside gene matches: 12. The CDR3 bases are TGTGCCAGTAGTAGGGACAGGGGGTCCCTAGACGACGGCTACACCTTC. Protein: CASSRDRGSLDDGYTF.

This clone occurred a few times. The rearrangement links TRBV6-5 to TRBJ1-3; no clear D. CDR1 is MNHEY, CDR2 SVGAGI, per germline. This CDR3 is built from 14 residues. The germline V and J ends were trimmed by 7 bases and 3 bases, with 13 bases remaining between them. The CDR3 DNA follows: TGTGCCAGCAAAAGAGAGCGGTTTGGAAACACCATATATTTT. Translated: CASKRERFGNTIYF.

The chain recombines TRBV9 with TRBJ2-5; 8 bases fit TRBD1. The J segment lost 5 bases and the V segment lost 0 bases, leaving 3 bases of the junction unmatched. The CDR3 extends over 14 amino acids. Per the germline V gene, CDR1 is SGDLS and CDR2 is YYNGEE. The CDR3 DNA is TGTGCCAGCAGCGTAGCCAGGGGGCGTGAGACCCAGTACTTC. Translation: CASSVARGRETQYF. The complete variable domain, with remaining parts taken from reference TRBV9 and TRBJ2-5, reads DSGVTQTPKHLITATGQRVTLRCSPRSGDLSVYWYQQSLDQGLQFLIQYYNGEERAKGNILERFSAQQFPDLHSELNLSSLELGDSALYFCASSVARGRETQYFGPGTRLLVL.

This chain connects TRBV5-1 to TRBJ1-1; D is unresolved. This CDR3 spans 13 amino acids. The ends were cut back, 6 bases at V and 4 bases at J, with 13 bases in the middle. The germline CDR1 and CDR2 sequences are SGHRS and YFSETQ. CDR3 nucleotides: TGCGCCAGCACGGCCCACGGCGGCACTGAAGCTTTCTTT. This sequence encodes CASTAHGGTEAFF.

V is TRBV5-4 and J is TRBJ1-5, with a possible D match to TRBD1 (6 bases). The CDR3 spans 16 residues. CDR1 SGHNT and CDR2 YYREEE come from the germline V gene (reference sequence). Trimming left V 4 bases short and J 9 bases short, with 23 bases between. The CDR3: CASSEFSRGSVGPQHF. The CDR3, as DNA: TGTGCCAGCAGCGAATTTTCCAGGGGCTCGGTGGGGCCCCAGCATTTT.

On this clone itself: Other nucleotide sequences in the sample specify the same CDR3. The chain employs TRBV9 and TRBJ2-2; 9 bases map to TRBD2. Germline V CDR1 and CDR2: SGDLS, YYNGEE. After removal of 2 bases from V and 4 bases from J, the junction contained 0 bases not matched to a gene. The CDR3 totals 14 residues. The CDR3 coding sequence is TGTGCCAGCAGCGTTAGCGGGAGCACCGGGGAGCTGTTTTTT. Protein: CASSVSGSTGELFF.

Here the CDR3 DNA reads TGTGCCATCAGTGAGTCCGGGACTAGCGGGGGGTACCAAGAGACCCAGTACTTC. Protein product: CAISESGTSGGYQETQYF. The chain is built from TRBV10-3 and TRBJ2-5; TRBD2 matches 15 bases. Unmatched junction bases numbered 2, after V lost 0 bases and J lost 0 bases. The CDR3 runs 18 residues. Germline lookup yields CDR1 ENHRY and CDR2 SYGVKD.

V is TRBV5-1 and J is TRBJ1-1; D gene unclear. There are 14 residues in the CDR3. V dropped 1 base and J dropped 6 bases, with 13 bases sitting between them. Germline CDR1 SGHRS, CDR2 YFSETQ. The CDR3 DNA reads TGCGCCAGCAGCTTGTCATATGGCGGCGCTGAAGCTTTCTTT. It codes for CASSLSYGGAEAFF.

The chain has TRBV9 and TRBJ1-1; 9 bases line up with TRBD1. This CDR3 is 17 amino acids long. Germline CDR1 SGDLS, CDR2 YYNGEE. V was clipped by 0 bases and J by 1 base; unmatched bases: 7. CDR3 nucleotides: TGTGCCAGCAGCGTAGGTATGGACAGGGGACGGAACACTGAAGCTTTCTTT. Translation gives CASSVGMDRGRNTEAFF.